This T cell receptor beta chain was sequenced for a study of blood T cell repertoires in COVID-19. Study overall: There were acute and convalescent COVID-19 samples, and they came from the United States, Italy and Spain. In each case, the material was cDNA or gDNA derived from T cells, B-cell-depleted T cells, or PBMCs.

Per the authors' pipeline: Cell counts per sample came from amplifying reference gene primers. Measured with immunoSEQ multiplex PCR; TCRdb has only the in-frame clones, and not every one. V and J calls plus clone size are reproduced from that table; the DNA served to infer D and trimming. The table has about 260,000 clones, 75% to 90% seen once. CDR3 size: 14 residues. J lost 4 bases, V lost 4 bases, and 4 bases had no gene match. Germline CDR1 is SSHAT and CDR2 is FNYEAQ (reference sequence). The chain couples TRBV7-7 to TRBJ2-3, with TRBD2 matching over 8 bases. This clonotype was sampled from a young man with active or convalescent COVID-19. The material sequenced was peripheral blood. The CDR3 DNA is TGTGCCAGCAGCTCAGGACTAGCCCCAGATACGCAGTATTTT. Amino acid sequence: CASSSGLAPDTQYF.